Presented here are 13 T cell receptor beta chains from one specimen sequenced in a study of glioma-infiltrating T cells. TCR alpha and beta CDR3 regions were amplified from RNA using iRepertoire nested multiplex PCR. TCRdb ran MiXCR on the multiplex PCR reads and lists one entry per CDR3 protein. The data contain around 20,000 distinct CDR3 sequences, about 22% of them singletons. The sample consisted of glioma tissue, nonneoplastic brain tissue, or PBMCs (not recorded which). The source is a human donor with low-grade glioma or glioblastoma, undergoing nonglioma brain surgery, or in good health (not recorded which).

Worth noting for this clonotype: A much larger clone differs by one base, so this may be a read error. The rearrangement uses TRBV16 and TRBJ1-1; D is undetermined. The CDR3 is 15 residues long. V was cut by 2 bases and J by 5 bases, with 15 bases left in between. CDR1 and CDR2 from the germline V gene are KGHSY and FQNENV. CDR3 region: CASSQIIVSLTEAFF. Written as DNA, the CDR3 is TGTGCCAGCAGCCAAATCATTGTCTCATTGACTGAAGCTTTCTTT.

Ten or more counts support this clonotype. It may be a read error: a sequence one base away is much more abundant. This chain uses TRBV7-9 with TRBJ1-2; D is unresolved. Per germline, CDR1 SEHNR and CDR2 FQNEAQ (reference sequence). The CDR3 length is 12 residues. CDR3 coding DNA: TGTGCCCGCAGCTTAAACAGTGCTGGCTACACCTTC. Protein product: CARSLNSAGYTF.

This clonotype was seen a handful of times. The chain has TRBV4-1 and TRBJ1-2; D might be TRBD1 (5 bases). CDR1 and CDR2 (germline): MGHRA, YSYEKL. V was pared by 0 bases and J by 8 bases, with 19 bases between. The CDR3 spans 16 residues. Here the CDR3 DNA reads TGCGCCAGCAGCCAAGACACTGGACCGGGGGATGAGGGCTACACCTTC. Its protein is CASSQDTGPGDEGYTF.

This clonotype showed up many times. This chain joins TRBV7-2 and TRBJ1-3; D remains ambiguous. This CDR3 is built from 14 residues. V was trimmed by 2 bases and J by 4 bases, leaving 9 bases between them. Germline V gene sequence: CDR1 SGHTA, CDR2 FQGNSA. The CDR3, as DNA: TGTGCCAGCAGCTTATTTGCGGAGGGAAACACCATATATTTT. The encoded protein is CASSLFAEGNTIYF.

The chain joins TRBV20-1 to TRBJ2-1; the D is unclear. CDR1 and CDR2 (germline): DFQATT, SNEGSKA (reference sequence). The V gene lost 3 bases and the J gene lost 0 bases, with 15 bases spanning the gap. The CDR3 is 16 amino acids. This chain's CDR3 is CSASPAYRSSYNEQFF. CDR3 nucleotides: TGCAGTGCTAGCCCCGCCTACCGTAGCTCCTACAATGAGCAGTTCTTC.

By share, this clonotype counts as medium-sized. V is TRBV25-1 and J is TRBJ1-4, with TRBD1 identical over 11 bases. Germline V CDR1 and CDR2: MGHDK, SYGVNS. This CDR3 has 15 amino acids. V shed 1 base and J 7 bases; nucleotides not matched to a gene: 2. The CDR3 nucleotides read TGTGCCAGCAGTGAATTGGACAGGGGGCTTGAAAAACTGTTTTTT. Encoded protein: CASSELDRGLEKLFF.

This clonotype has a count of ten or more. The chain couples TRBV7-6 to TRBJ2-7; a weak D match, TRBD1 (6 bases). V lost 5 bases, J lost 7 bases, and 18 bases lay in between. CDR3 length: 14 amino acids. Germline V gene sequence: CDR1 SGHVS, CDR2 FNYEAQ. The CDR3 DNA reads TGTGCCAGCAGCCAAGGGACAACTCCGGGGGAGCAGTACTTC. Residues: CASSQGTTPGEQYF.

In this sample, this clonotype turned up a few times. This chain connects TRBV11-2 to TRBJ2-1; D uncertain. The CDR3 has 16 residues. Germline CDR1 is SGHAT and CDR2 is FQNNGV. The ends were cut back, 2 bases at V and 2 bases at J, with 13 bases in the middle. Here the CDR3 reads CASSLYLGLTYNEQFF. DNA of the CDR3: TGTGCCAGCAGCTTATATTTGGGCCTGACCTACAATGAGCAGTTCTTC.

Of note for this clonotype: A single base separates this from a much larger clone, so it may be a read error. This chain links TRBV7-2 with TRBJ1-2, with TRBD1 as a possible D gene (5 bases). The CDR3 length is 14 residues. CDR1 and CDR2 (germline): SGHTA, FQGNSA. CDR3 sequence: CASSLWGNNYGHTF. For the CDR3, the DNA is TGTGCCAGCAGCTTATGGGGGAATAACTATGGCCACACCTTC.

This clonotype ranks as hyperexpanded. The chain carries TRBV27 and TRBJ2-1; D perhaps matches TRBD2 (6 bases). Per the germline V gene, CDR1 is MNHEY and CDR2 is SMNVEV (reference sequence). This CDR3 region has 12 residues. Trimming took off 4 bases at V and 7 bases at J, with 8 bases between the two ends. CDR3 region: CASSWDLNEQFF. DNA for the CDR3: TGTGCCAGCAGTTGGGACTTAAATGAGCAGTTCTTC.

A few counts support this clonotype. J is TRBJ1-1 and V is TRBV5-1; 12 bases are a match to TRBD1. The CDR3 runs 17 residues. Germline CDR1 is SGHRS and CDR2 is YFSETQ. Trimming at V came to 3 bases and at J to 10 bases, leaving 16 bases not matched to a gene. As DNA, the CDR3 is TGCGCCAGCAGCTCCGGGGACCGGGACAGGGGGCTAGTCGGAGCTTTCTTT. Its translation is CASSSGDRDRGLVGAFF.

This clonotype has only a few counts. The chain links TRBV27 to TRBJ2-1; 12 positions agree with TRBD2. V dropped 4 bases and J dropped 11; count of bases not matched to a gene: 9. Germline CDR1 reads MNHEY; CDR2 reads SMNVEV (reference sequence). This CDR3 has 15 residues. The CDR3 region has the DNA TGTGCCAGCAGTTCTGGACTAGCGGGGTGGGATAAGCAGTTCTTC. It codes for CASSSGLAGWDKQFF.

The J gene is TRBJ1-1, the V gene TRBV19; D possibly corresponds to TRBD1 (5 bases). Germline CDR1 and CDR2: LNHDA and SQIVND (reference sequence). With 4 bases removed from V and 1 base from J, the gap between germline ends came to 10 bases. The CDR3 length is 14 residues. The CDR3 coding sequence is TGTGCCAGTAGTAAGAGGGGTAAGAACACTGAAGCTTTCTTT. Residues: CASSKRGKNTEAFF.